This TCR beta chain was observed in a study of blood T cell repertoires in COVID-19. Study-wide context: Nucleic acid was either cDNA or gDNA, and it came from T cells, B-cell-depleted T cells, or PBMCs.

The CDR3 is made up of 15 amino acids. The germline gives CDR1 KGHSH, CDR2 LQKENI. After removal of 0 bases from V and 14 bases from J, the junction contained 11 bases not matched to a gene. Original handling: Amplification from reference gene primers served as the basis for estimated nucleated cell counts. Sequenced by immunoSEQ multiplex PCR; TCRdb stores in-frame clones only, minus some. That table gives V, J and clone size, and the DNA gave D and trimming. The sample lists some 150,000 clones; 65% to 90% were seen once. The chain has TRBV18 and TRBJ2-1, with 9 bases that match TRBD2. This TCR derives from a man aged 50 to 59 with acute or convalescent COVID-19. The material sequenced was peripheral blood. CDR3 residues: CASSPPNSGSSVKFF. The DNA for the CDR3 is TGTGCCAGCTCACCACCGAATAGCGGGAGTTCCGTTAAGTTCTTC.